This TCR beta chain was sequenced for a study of blood T cell repertoires in COVID-19. Study at large: Samples taken during acute and convalescent COVID-19 were collected in the United States, Italy and Spain. PBMCs, B-cell-depleted T cells, or T cells were the source of the cDNA or gDNA that made up the material.

The CDR3 is made up of 16 amino acids. The germline gives CDR1 KGHDR, CDR2 SFDVKD. Trimming at V came to 7 bases and at J to 8 bases, leaving 14 bases not matched to a gene. This clone has a single count. Source study methods: For nucleated cells, counts were estimated from reference gene primer amplification. The method was immunoSEQ multiplex PCR; TCRdb's version includes in-frame clones alone and lacks a portion of them. V, J and clone size are those of that table, while D and trimming were read from the DNA. The table lists around 300,000 clones, almost 85% of them singletons. The chain links TRBV24-1 to TRBJ2-1, with 9 bases fitting TRBD1. The sequenced sample consisted of peripheral blood. This receptor was obtained from a human donor in a cohort sampled during active COVID-19. The CDR3 DNA is TGTGCCACCAGGCCATCTCGGGACAGGGCGTTCGATGAGCAGTTCTTC. This translates into CATRPSRDRAFDEQFF.